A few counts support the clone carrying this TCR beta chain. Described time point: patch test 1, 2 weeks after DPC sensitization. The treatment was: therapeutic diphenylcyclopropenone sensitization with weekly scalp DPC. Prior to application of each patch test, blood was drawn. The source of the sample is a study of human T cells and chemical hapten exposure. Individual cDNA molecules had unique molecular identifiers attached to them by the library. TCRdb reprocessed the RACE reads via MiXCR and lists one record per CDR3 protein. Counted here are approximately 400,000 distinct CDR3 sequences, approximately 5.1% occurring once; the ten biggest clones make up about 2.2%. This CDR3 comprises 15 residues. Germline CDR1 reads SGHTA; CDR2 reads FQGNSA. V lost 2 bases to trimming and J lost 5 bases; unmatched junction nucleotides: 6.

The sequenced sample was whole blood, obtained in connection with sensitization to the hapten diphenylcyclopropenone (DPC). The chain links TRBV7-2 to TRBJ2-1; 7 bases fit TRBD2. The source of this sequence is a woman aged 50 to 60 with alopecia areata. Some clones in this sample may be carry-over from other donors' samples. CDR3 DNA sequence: TGTGCCAGCAGCTTATCCAGCGGGGCCCACAATGAGCAGTTCTTC. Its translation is CASSLSSGAHNEQFF.